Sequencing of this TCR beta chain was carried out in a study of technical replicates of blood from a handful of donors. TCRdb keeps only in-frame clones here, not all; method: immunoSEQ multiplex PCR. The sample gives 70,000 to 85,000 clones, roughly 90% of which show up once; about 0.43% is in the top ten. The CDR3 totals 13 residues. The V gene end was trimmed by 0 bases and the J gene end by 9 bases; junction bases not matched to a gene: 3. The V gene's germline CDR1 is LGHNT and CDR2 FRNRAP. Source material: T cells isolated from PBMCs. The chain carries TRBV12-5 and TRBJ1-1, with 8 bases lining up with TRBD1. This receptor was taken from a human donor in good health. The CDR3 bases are TGTGCTAGTGGTTTGGTTGGACAGGGTAAAGCTTTCTTT. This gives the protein CASGLVGQGKAFF.